One sample yielded the 25 T cell receptor beta chains listed below, sequenced in a study of T cell responses to AZD1222 COVID-19 vaccine. Assay: immunoSEQ multiplex PCR; the TCRdb copy retains only in-frame clones and omits some. Of around 100,000 clones in the sample, approximately 90% are singletons; the top ten hold 1.8%. The material was peripheral blood, obtained on day 0 of AZD1222 vaccination. The source is an adult in good health.

The chain uses TRBV28 and TRBJ2-4; D is unresolved. The CDR3 runs 15 residues. Germline V gene lookup returns CDR1 MDHEN and CDR2 SYDVKM. The V gene lost 2 bases and the J gene lost 1 base, with 9 bases spanning the gap. CDR3 loop: CASSLPTVAKNIQYF. The CDR3 coding sequence is TGTGCCAGCAGTTTACCAACGGTGGCCAAAAACATTCAGTACTTC.

This chain connects TRBV2 to TRBJ2-1, with TRBD2 matching 10 bases. This CDR3 is built from 15 residues. Per germline, CDR1 SNHLY and CDR2 FYNNEI. V was pared by 5 bases and J by 12 bases, with 13 bases of the junction left unmatched. The CDR3 region is CASSSGTSEGNRQFF. CDR3 bases: TGTGCCAGCAGTTCCGGGACTAGCGAAGGGAATCGGCAGTTCTTC.

V usage is TRBV28 and J usage is TRBJ2-7, with 11 bases aligning to TRBD2. After removal of 3 bases from V and 0 bases from J, the junction contained 10 bases not matched to a gene. Per germline, CDR1 MDHEN and CDR2 SYDVKM. CDR3 length: 18 amino acids. The CDR3 region is CASSLLSGTSGNSYEQYF. The CDR3 DNA is TGTGCCAGCAGTTTGCTTTCCGGGACTAGCGGCAACTCCTACGAGCAGTACTTC. The entire variable domain, with the rest obtained from reference TRBV28 and TRBJ2-7, is as follows: DVKVTQSSRYLVKRTGEKVFLECVQDMDHENMFWYRQDPGLGLRLIYFSYDVKMKEKGDIPEGYSVSREKKERFSLILESASTNQTSMYLCASSLLSGTSGNSYEQYFGPGTRLTVT.

The chain combines TRBV4-1 with TRBJ2-7, with D uncertain. V was shortened by 1 base and J by 4 bases, with 14 bases between the two germline ends. The germline V gene has CDR1 MGHRA and CDR2 YSYEKL. The CDR3 is 15 residues long. This CDR3 reads CASSQVGLTWYEQYF. Written as DNA, the CDR3 is TGCGCCAGCAGCCAAGTTGGCTTAACTTGGTACGAGCAGTACTTC.

This chain uses TRBV9 with TRBJ2-3; D remains unclear. The CDR3 is 17 amino acids. V was shortened by 5 bases and J by 4 bases, with 23 bases between the two germline ends. Germline CDR1 is SGDLS and CDR2 is YYNGEE. As DNA, the CDR3 is TGTGCCAGCAGGCCACTTCCCCCGGGCATGCCCCCAGATACGCAGTATTTT. Its translation is CASRPLPPGMPPDTQYF.

The chain couples TRBV4-3 to TRBJ2-2; D call uncertain. Germline V gene sequence: CDR1 LGHNA, CDR2 YSLEER. The CDR3 length is 13 residues. V was clipped by 8 bases and J by 9 bases, with 16 bases between them. The CDR3: CASGDIGRRELFF. The CDR3 nucleotides are TGCGCCAGCGGCGACATCGGGCGGAGGGAGCTGTTTTTT.

The chain recombines TRBV9 with TRBJ2-1; the match to TRBD2 covers 11 bases. The CDR3 is 16 amino acids. Per germline, CDR1 SGDLS and CDR2 YYNGEE. Losses at the gene ends were 1 base for V and 0 bases for J; bases not matched to a gene: 0. The CDR3: CASSVLAGGSYNEQFF. As DNA, the CDR3 is TGTGCCAGCAGCGTACTAGCGGGAGGCTCCTACAATGAGCAGTTCTTC.

The chain uses TRBV11-2 and TRBJ2-5; no reliable D call. V lost 3 bases, J lost 5 bases, and 7 bases lay in between. CDR1 and CDR2 (germline): SGHAT, FQNNGV. The CDR3 extends over 12 amino acids. CDR3 DNA: TGTGCCAGCAGCTTTCTGGACGAGACCCAGTACTTC. Amino acids: CASSFLDETQYF.

The rearrangement links TRBV5-1 to TRBJ2-1; 9 bases match TRBD1. Unmatched junction bases numbered 10, after V lost 1 base and J lost 5 bases. The CDR3 contains 17 residues. The germline CDR1 and CDR2 sequences are SGHRS and YFSETQ. The CDR3 reads CASSLHLPGQGNNEQFF. Here the CDR3 DNA reads TGCGCCAGCAGCTTGCACTTGCCGGGACAGGGTAACAATGAGCAGTTCTTC.

V usage is TRBV2 and J usage is TRBJ1-5, with 9 bases lining up with TRBD1. Germline V gives CDR1 SNHLY, CDR2 FYNNEI. The CDR3 sequence is 14 residues long. Trimming at V came to 6 bases and at J to 6 bases, leaving 6 bases not matched to a gene. In DNA, the CDR3 is TGTGCCAGCAGCTCGGGGACAGGGCGTCAGCCCCAGCATTTT. It codes for CASSSGTGRQPQHF.

V is TRBV28 and J is TRBJ1-2, with 9 bases fitting TRBD1. The germline V gene encodes CDR1 MDHEN and CDR2 SYDVKM. Losses at the gene ends were 4 bases for V and 5 bases for J; bases not matched to a gene: 8. This CDR3 spans 15 amino acids. In DNA form, the CDR3 reads TGTGCCAGCAGTTCCACAGGGGGCAGTCGGTATGGCTACACCTTC. It yields the protein CASSSTGGSRYGYTF.

The chain recombines TRBV7-9 with TRBJ2-2; tentatively, D is TRBD2 (6 bases). Germline CDR1 and CDR2: SEHNR and FQNEAQ (reference sequence). CDR3 size: 16 residues. Trimming shortened V by 5 bases and J by 5 bases, and 18 bases separated the two germline ends. Here the CDR3 reads CASSSPGRDFTGELFF. In nucleotides, the CDR3 is TGTGCCAGCAGCAGCCCCGGCAGGGACTTTACCGGGGAGCTGTTTTTT.

This sequence joins TRBV7-9 and TRBJ2-3, with D hard to call. Germline values: CDR1 SEHNR, CDR2 FQNEAQ (reference sequence). V was pared by 2 bases and J by 1 base, with 7 bases between. The CDR3 loop spans 14 amino acids. This CDR3 reads CASSLKTRTDTQYF. CDR3 bases: TGTGCCAGCAGCTTAAAAACGCGCACAGATACGCAGTATTTT.

The chain couples TRBV19 to TRBJ1-5; D uncertain. CDR1 and CDR2 (germline): LNHDA, SQIVND (reference sequence). V dropped 6 bases and J dropped 5 bases, with 8 bases sitting between them. CDR3 size: 12 residues. CDR3 bases: TGTGCCAGTAGAGCTACGTATCAGCCCCAGCATTTT. Amino acid sequence: CASRATYQPQHF.

This clone was picked up a small number of times. The chain joins TRBV5-1 to TRBJ1-2; maybe TRBD1 (5 bases). Germline CDR1 SGHRS, CDR2 YFSETQ. The CDR3 contains 15 residues. V shed 1 base and J shed 2 bases, with 12 bases lying between them. The CDR3 region is CASSLFREPNYGYTF. The CDR3, as DNA: TGCGCCAGCAGCTTGTTCAGGGAACCCAACTATGGCTACACCTTC.

This chain's CDR3 is CASSPRSGGTSYEQYF. The CDR3 DNA follows: TGTGCCAGTAGTCCCAGATCAGGGGGGACTTCCTACGAGCAGTACTTC. The gene calls are TRBV19 and TRBJ2-7, with D maybe TRBD1 (7 bases). Germline CDR1 is LNHDA and CDR2 is SQIVND (reference sequence). This CDR3 is built from 16 residues. Trimming removed 5 bases at V and 1 base at J, with 18 bases between.

The chain is built from TRBV9 and TRBJ2-7; 7 nucleotides align to TRBD2. Looked up from germline, CDR1 is SGDLS and CDR2 is YYNGEE. Trimming cost V 0 bases and J 6 bases; bases outside gene matches: 9. The CDR3 runs to 15 residues. For the CDR3, the DNA is TGTGCCAGCAGCGTAGGTGTGACTAGCTGGGGCGAGCAGTACTTC. It translates to CASSVGVTSWGEQYF.

This clone came up once. In nucleotides, the CDR3 is TGCGCCAGCCAACTCAACAGGGGAACGAACACCGGGGAGCTGTTTTTT. The encoded protein is CASQLNRGTNTGELFF. This chain joins TRBV5-1 and TRBJ2-2, with TRBD1 matching 7 bases. The V segment lost 7 bases and the J segment 0 bases; nucleotides outside the gene matches: 9. This CDR3 region has 16 residues. CDR1 is SGHRS, CDR2 YFSETQ, per germline.

The V call is TRBV11-2, the J call TRBJ1-2; D is unclear. The germline V gene encodes CDR1 SGHAT and CDR2 FQNNGV. The CDR3 has 15 amino acids. Trimming pared 4 bases from V and 10 bases from J, leaving 22 bases between. The chain's CDR3 is CASSSLMDGLRTYTF. CDR3 DNA: TGTGCCAGCAGCTCACTTATGGACGGCTTAAGGACCTACACCTTC.

The chain uses TRBV7-2 and TRBJ2-7; 14 bases are a match to TRBD2. The V and J ends lost 5 bases and 5 bases, in that order; junction bases with no gene match: 8. The CDR3 length is 16 residues. Germline CDR1 is SGHTA and CDR2 is FQGNSA. The CDR3 DNA reads as TGTGCCAGCAGCCTTGGGACTAGCGGGAGAGTCAACGAGCAGTACTTC. Translated, it gives CASSLGTSGRVNEQYF.

This clone was seen only a few times. The rearrangement joins TRBV11-2 to TRBJ2-1; 9 bases map to TRBD1. V trimming: 5 bases; J trimming: 8 bases; junction bases outside the gene matches: 10. CDR1 is SGHAT and CDR2 is FQNNGV in the germline V gene. CDR3 length: 15 amino acids. Written as DNA, the CDR3 is TGTGCCAGCAGCCGGGGGGACAGGGTGGTCCATGAGCAGTTCTTC. Its protein product is CASSRGDRVVHEQFF. Using reference TRBV11-2 and TRBJ2-1 for the parts outside the CDR3, the full variable domain is EAGVAQSPRYKIIEKRQSVAFWCNPISGHATLYWYQQILGQGPKLLIQFQNNGVVDDSQLPKDRFSAERLKGVDSTLKIQPAKLEDSAVYLCASSRGDRVVHEQFFGPGTRLTVL.

The genes are TRBV19 and TRBJ1-5; no clear D. The germline V gene has CDR1 LNHDA and CDR2 SQIVND (reference sequence). V was pared by 9 bases and J by 0 bases, with 12 bases between. The CDR3 covers 14 residues. The CDR3 reads CASGRGNSNQPQHF. CDR3 DNA sequence: TGTGCCAGCGGACGCGGGAATAGCAATCAGCCCCAGCATTTT. The entire variable domain, with the rest obtained from reference TRBV19 and TRBJ1-5, is as follows: DGGITQSPKYLFRKEGQNVTLSCEQNLNHDAMYWYRQDPGQGLRLIYYSQIVNDFQKGDIAEGYSVSREKKESFPLTVTSAQKNPTAFYLCASGRGNSNQPQHFGDGTRLSIL.

The V and J genes are TRBV6-1 and TRBJ2-2; the D is unclear. The V and J ends lost 1 base and 0 bases respectively, with 9 bases between them. The CDR3 extends over 16 amino acids. Per germline, CDR1 MNHNS and CDR2 SASEGT. The CDR3 sequence: CASSEGVTSNTGELFF. The CDR3 bases are TGTGCCAGCAGTGAAGGGGTGACTTCGAACACCGGGGAGCTGTTTTTT.

The rearrangement links TRBV2 to TRBJ2-6, with D perhaps TRBD1 or TRBD2 (6 bases each). The germline V gene has CDR1 SNHLY and CDR2 FYNNEI. V dropped 8 bases and J dropped 0 bases, with 23 bases sitting between them. The CDR3 loop spans 19 amino acids. The CDR3 nucleotides are TGTGCCAGCGAAGGCCCACACGGGGGCGAAAGCTCTGGGGCCAACGTCCTGACTTTC. Amino acids: CASEGPHGGESSGANVLTF.

The V call is TRBV12-3 or TRBV12-4, the J call TRBJ1-2, with D tentatively TRBD1 (6 bases). The CDR3 is 12 amino acids. Trimming removed 6 bases from V and 8 bases from J, with 13 bases in between. The CDR3 region is CASSPTGGGYTF. The DNA of the CDR3 is TGTGCCAGCAGCCCCACCGGGGGCGGCTACACCTTC.